The 27 T cell receptor beta chains below all came from one sample that was sequenced in a study of blood T cell repertoires in COVID-19 (dated by TCRdb to about 2020). Receptor libraries were prepared by the immunoSEQ multiplex PCR assay. TCRdb provides this immuneACCESS table in a form limited to in-frame rearrangements. Some clones are lacking; in checked studies, under half of them reflect an unresolved V gene, and why the rest are absent is not known. This sample is represented by some 370,000 clones; 90% of them were singletons. The ten most abundant clones make up 6.5% to 8% of the sample. Sequencing was carried out using peripheral blood. These receptors were obtained from a man aged 18 to 30 with active or convalescent COVID-19.

The gene calls are TRBV7-9 and TRBJ1-4; a possible D gene is TRBD1 (6 bases). Germline V gene sequence: CDR1 SEHNR, CDR2 FQNEAQ (reference sequence). The CDR3 has 15 residues. V was clipped by 1 base and J by 3 bases, with 9 bases between them. The DNA for the CDR3 is TGTGCCAGCAGCTTAGTACAGGGCGCTAATGAAAAACTGTTTTTT. Amino acid sequence: CASSLVQGANEKLFF.

The rearrangement uses TRBV19 and TRBJ1-4; D is undetermined. There are 13 residues in the CDR3. Germline V lookup: CDR1 LNHDA, CDR2 SQIVND (reference sequence). V was pared by 11 bases and J by 4 bases, with 14 bases between. CDR3 coding DNA: TGTGCCGTTGAGAGTAGATTTAATGAAAAACTGTTTTTT. It encodes CAVESRFNEKLFF.

Only a few counts were recorded for this clone. The sample contains more than one DNA sequence encoding this CDR3. V is TRBV4-1 and J is TRBJ1-5, with 9 positions matching TRBD1. CDR1 is MGHRA, CDR2 YSYEKL, per germline. The CDR3 has 16 amino acids. The V and J ends lost 3 bases and 1 base, in that order; junction bases with no gene match: 4. This chain's CDR3 is CASSQVDRGSNQPQHF. CDR3 DNA: TGCGCCAGCAGCCAGGTGGACAGGGGCAGCAATCAGCCCCAGCATTTT.

The V gene is TRBV28, the J gene TRBJ2-1; 7 nucleotides match TRBD1. V lost 7 bases, J lost 3 bases, and 6 bases stayed unmatched. Germline-derived CDR1 and CDR2 are MDHEN and SYDVKM. CDR3 size: 14 residues. As DNA, the CDR3 is TGTGCCAGCATTCGAGGGGGCGACTACAATGAGCAGTTCTTC. Its protein is CASIRGGDYNEQFF.

The chain recombines TRBV28 with TRBJ1-2; tentatively, D is TRBD1 (5 bases). Germline CDR1 reads MDHEN; CDR2 reads SYDVKM. This CDR3 is 15 amino acids long. V was clipped by 4 bases and J by 1 base, with 13 bases between them. The CDR3: CASSSHTGGNYGYTF. CDR3 DNA sequence: TGTGCCAGCAGTTCACACACCGGGGGTAACTATGGCTACACCTTC.

This clone occurred a few times. The gene calls are TRBV5-4 and TRBJ2-5; D gene ambiguous. CDR3 length: 13 residues. The germline CDR1 and CDR2 sequences are SGHNT and YYREEE (reference sequence). Trimming stripped 3 bases from V and 4 bases from J, with 10 bases between. The CDR3 sequence is CASSSGVLETQYF. The CDR3, as DNA: TGTGCCAGCAGCTCGGGTGTTTTAGAGACCCAGTACTTC.

The chain has TRBV4-1 and TRBJ1-4; D not certain. CDR1 MGHRA and CDR2 YSYEKL come from the germline V gene. The V gene lost 8 bases and the J gene lost 7 bases, with 11 bases spanning the gap. This CDR3 region has 12 residues. DNA for the CDR3: TGCGCCAGCTCCCAGGTGGGTGAAAAACTGTTTTTT. This encodes CASSQVGEKLFF.

The J gene is TRBJ2-3, the V gene TRBV4-1; no clear D. The CDR3 loop spans 14 amino acids. From germline, CDR1 is MGHRA and CDR2 YSYEKL. V was clipped by 3 bases and J by 5 bases, with 12 bases between them. The CDR3 nucleotides are TGCGCCAGCAGCCAGGCCCTCGGCGGAGATACGCAGTATTTT. Translated: CASSQALGGDTQYF.

This rearrangement joins TRBV5-6 to TRBJ2-3, with a tentative D call TRBD2 (7 bases). The germline CDR1 and CDR2 sequences are SGHDT and YYEEEE. V lost 4 bases to trimming and J lost 2 bases, with 17 bases between them. This CDR3 is built from 16 residues. The CDR3 coding sequence is TGTGCCAGCAGCCGCTCGCGGGGGCCGAACACAGATACGCAGTATTTT. Residues: CASSRSRGPNTDTQYF.

The gene calls are TRBV6-4 and TRBJ2-2; 8 bases line up with TRBD2. Germline CDR1 and CDR2: MRHNA and SNTAGT. The CDR3 has 16 amino acids. Trimming cost V 8 bases and J 5 bases; bases outside gene matches: 13. The CDR3 here is CASGAGDAPRTGELFF. CDR3 nucleotides: TGTGCCAGCGGAGCGGGGGACGCTCCGAGAACCGGGGAGCTGTTTTTT.

Here the CDR3 reads CASSAGGYGYTF. CDR3 coding DNA: TGTGCCAGCAGTGCAGGGGGCTATGGCTACACCTTC. This chain connects TRBV12-3 or TRBV12-4 to TRBJ1-2, with 7 bases lining up with TRBD1. CDR3 length equals 12 residues. V lost 5 bases and J lost 4; bases outside the gene matches: 1.

V and J are TRBV15 and TRBJ2-3; weak D call: TRBD1 (5 bases). The CDR3 covers 16 residues. Trimming took off 0 bases at V and 1 base at J, with 11 bases between the two ends. CDR1 and CDR2 from the germline V gene are LNHNV and YYDKDF (reference sequence). The CDR3 here is CATSRDQGAGTDTQYF. CDR3 in DNA: TGTGCCACCAGCAGAGATCAGGGCGCGGGCACAGATACGCAGTATTTT.

The V and J genes are TRBV10-1 and TRBJ2-2, with D perhaps TRBD1 (6 bases). This CDR3 is built from 17 residues. Germline CDR1 WNHNN, CDR2 SYGVQD (reference sequence). V was cut by 2 bases and J by 0 bases, with 13 bases left in between. CDR3 region: CASSEDRRKTNTGELFF. The CDR3 region has the DNA TGCGCCAGCAGTGAGGACAGGCGAAAGACGAACACCGGGGAGCTGTTTTTT.

This clone showed up just a few times. This rearrangement joins TRBV19 to TRBJ1-5; 8 positions match TRBD1. The CDR3 is 14 amino acids. The germline CDR1 and CDR2 sequences are LNHDA and SQIVND (reference sequence). J lost 5 bases, V lost 4 bases, and 4 bases had no gene match. CDR3 loop: CASSTDREYQPQHF. In DNA form, the CDR3 reads TGTGCCAGTAGTACGGACAGGGAGTATCAGCCCCAGCATTTT.

This chain joins TRBV27 and TRBJ1-5; unclear D gene. CDR3 length: 13 amino acids. CDR1 and CDR2 (germline): MNHEY, SMNVEV (reference sequence). The V gene lost 2 bases and the J gene lost 8 bases, with 10 bases spanning the gap. CDR3 amino acids: CASSLTAVKPQHF. The CDR3 bases are TGTGCCAGCAGTTTAACAGCCGTTAAGCCCCAGCATTTT.

The gene calls are TRBV10-3 and TRBJ2-7; 9 nucleotides agree with TRBD1. CDR3 length equals 14 residues. V was pared by 8 bases and J by 5 bases, with 10 bases of the junction left unmatched. Germline-derived CDR1 and CDR2 are ENHRY and SYGVKD. The CDR3 DNA follows: TGTGCCATCGGAGGGGGACAGGGTTATGACGAGCAGTACTTC. The encoded protein is CAIGGGQGYDEQYF.

V usage is TRBV28 and J usage is TRBJ1-1; D gene uncertain. Germline V gene sequence: CDR1 MDHEN, CDR2 SYDVKM. V dropped 5 bases and J dropped 6 bases, with 10 bases sitting between them. The CDR3 has 12 amino acids. CDR3 nucleotides: TGTGCCAGCAGTCTAAAAACTTCTGAAGCTTTCTTT. This translates into CASSLKTSEAFF.

This chain joins TRBV11-2 and TRBJ2-2, with 13 bases aligning to TRBD2. V was clipped by 2 bases and J by 1 base; unmatched bases: 7. Germline-derived CDR1 and CDR2 are SGHAT and FQNNGV. This CDR3 spans 19 amino acids. CDR3 in amino acids: CASSLFTGLAGLNTGELFF. The CDR3 bases are TGTGCCAGCAGCTTATTCACGGGACTAGCGGGATTGAACACCGGGGAGCTGTTTTTT.

The chain is built from TRBV7-9 and TRBJ1-5; 11 nucleotides match TRBD1. J gave up 0 bases and V 4 bases, and 2 bases lay outside the gene matches. CDR1 and CDR2 from the germline V gene are SEHNR and FQNEAQ (reference sequence). The CDR3 is 16 residues long. The CDR3 spells CASSSGQGDSNQPQHF. CDR3 DNA sequence: TGTGCCAGCAGCTCGGGACAGGGGGATAGCAATCAGCCCCAGCATTTT.

This chain uses TRBV11-2 with TRBJ2-3; perhaps TRBD1 as D (7 bases). With 5 bases removed from V and 0 bases from J, the gap between germline ends came to 15 bases. CDR1 is SGHAT and CDR2 is FQNNGV in the germline V gene. The CDR3 runs to 16 residues. The CDR3 DNA follows: TGTGCCAGCAGCCAAACCAGGGGGGTGAGCACAGATACGCAGTATTTT. This sequence encodes CASSQTRGVSTDTQYF.

The J gene is TRBJ1-1, the V gene TRBV3-1 (or the pseudogene TRBV3-2), with no clear D. Trimming took 4 bases from V and 5 from J, leaving 17 bases between them. Germline-derived CDR1 and CDR2 are LGHDT and YNNKEL (reference sequence). This CDR3 is built from 15 residues. The CDR3 loop reads CASSRSPPSGTEAFF. The CDR3 coding sequence is TGTGCCAGCAGCCGATCACCCCCAAGCGGAACTGAAGCTTTCTTT.

This chain connects TRBV7-3 to TRBJ2-5, with 9 bases aligning to TRBD2. With V trimmed by 2 bases and J by 6 bases, 13 bases remained unmatched. The CDR3 runs 17 residues. CDR1 is SGHTA and CDR2 is FQGTGA in the germline V gene. Here the CDR3 reads CASSLGDRAGGKKTQYF. The CDR3 bases are TGTGCCAGCAGCTTAGGGGACCGGGCGGGAGGGAAAAAGACCCAGTACTTC.

V gene TRBV12-3 or TRBV12-4 combines with J gene TRBJ2-7; unclear D gene. Trimming removed 10 bases at V and 1 base at J, with 14 bases between. The CDR3 spans 13 residues. The CDR3 nucleotides read TGTGCCACCCGGGTCGGTTCGTCCTACGAGCAGTACTTC. Translating it yields CATRVGSSYEQYF.

This chain connects TRBV13 to TRBJ2-3; D is unclear. The length of the CDR3 is 13 residues. Germline V CDR1 and CDR2: PRHDT, FYEKMQ (reference sequence). Trimming pared 5 bases from V and 1 base from J, leaving 7 bases between. The CDR3 loop reads CASSTWRTDTQYF. CDR3 DNA: TGTGCCAGCAGCACGTGGCGCACAGATACGCAGTATTTT.

Comments on this clone: This same CDR3 is encoded by further DNA sequences in the sample. This chain joins TRBV5-1 and TRBJ2-7; 11 bases fit TRBD2. Germline V gene data show CDR1 as SGHRS and CDR2 as YFSETQ. The CDR3 runs 14 residues. Losses at the gene ends were 4 bases for V and 4 bases for J; bases not matched to a gene: 4. CDR3 DNA sequence: TGCGCCAGCAGCGGAACTAGCGGGAGTTACGAGCAGTACTTC. Amino acid sequence: CASSGTSGSYEQYF.

The chain joins TRBV6-2 or TRBV6-3 to TRBJ2-5, with TRBD2 as a possible D gene (5 bases). This CDR3 is 12 amino acids long. The germline gives CDR1 MNHEY, CDR2 SVGEGT. Trimming took 5 bases from V and 5 from J, leaving 9 bases between them. The CDR3 DNA is TGTGCCAGCAGTCCCGAGCGGGAGACCCAGTACTTC. It encodes CASSPERETQYF.

The chain has TRBV13 and TRBJ2-3, with 8 bases aligning to TRBD2. The CDR3 is 18 residues long. Trimming cost V 5 bases and J 0 bases; bases outside gene matches: 13. Germline CDR1 and CDR2: PRHDT and FYEKMQ (reference sequence). The CDR3, as DNA: TGTGCCAGCAGCCCGGGACTAGTGGGAAGCCCTAGCACAGATACGCAGTATTTT. Protein product: CASSPGLVGSPSTDTQYF.